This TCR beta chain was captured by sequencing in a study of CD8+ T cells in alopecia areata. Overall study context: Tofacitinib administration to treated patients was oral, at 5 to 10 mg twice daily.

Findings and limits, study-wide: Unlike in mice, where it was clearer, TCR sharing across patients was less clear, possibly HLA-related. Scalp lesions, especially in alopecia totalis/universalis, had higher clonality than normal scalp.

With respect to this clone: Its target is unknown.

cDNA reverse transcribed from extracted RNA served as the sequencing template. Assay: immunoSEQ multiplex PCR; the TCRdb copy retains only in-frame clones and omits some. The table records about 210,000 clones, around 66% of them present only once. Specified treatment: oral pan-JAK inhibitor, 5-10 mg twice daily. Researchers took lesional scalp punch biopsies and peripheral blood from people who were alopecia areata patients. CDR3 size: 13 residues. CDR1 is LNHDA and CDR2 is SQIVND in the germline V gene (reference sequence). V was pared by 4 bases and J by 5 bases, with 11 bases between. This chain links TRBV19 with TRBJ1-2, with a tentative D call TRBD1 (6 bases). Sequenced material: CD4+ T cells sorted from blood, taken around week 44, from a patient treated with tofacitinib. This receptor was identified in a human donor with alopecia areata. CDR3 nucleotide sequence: TGTGCCAGTAGTAGGGACAAGGGATATGGCTACACCTTC. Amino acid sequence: CASSRDKGYGYTF.